This TCR beta chain appears in the sequencing data of a study of PD-1 blockade in mismatch repair-deficient tumors. The CDR3 consists of 15 residues. The V and J ends lost 6 bases and 0 bases respectively, with 14 bases between them. Germline V lookup: CDR1 SGHVS, CDR2 FNYEAQ. Repertoires were generated with immunoSEQ multiplex PCR, while TCRdb's copy carries only in-frame clones and drops some. Here the sample spans more than 15,000 clones, more than 70% being singletons. The chain has TRBV7-6 and TRBJ1-1; D possibly corresponds to TRBD1 (6 bases). The source was PBMCs, collected before pembrolizumab treatment. The source is an adult with mismatch repair-deficient cancer. CDR3 protein: CASSESTGMNTEAFF. For the CDR3, the DNA is TGTGCCAGCAGTGAGTCGACAGGCATGAACACTGAAGCTTTCTTT.